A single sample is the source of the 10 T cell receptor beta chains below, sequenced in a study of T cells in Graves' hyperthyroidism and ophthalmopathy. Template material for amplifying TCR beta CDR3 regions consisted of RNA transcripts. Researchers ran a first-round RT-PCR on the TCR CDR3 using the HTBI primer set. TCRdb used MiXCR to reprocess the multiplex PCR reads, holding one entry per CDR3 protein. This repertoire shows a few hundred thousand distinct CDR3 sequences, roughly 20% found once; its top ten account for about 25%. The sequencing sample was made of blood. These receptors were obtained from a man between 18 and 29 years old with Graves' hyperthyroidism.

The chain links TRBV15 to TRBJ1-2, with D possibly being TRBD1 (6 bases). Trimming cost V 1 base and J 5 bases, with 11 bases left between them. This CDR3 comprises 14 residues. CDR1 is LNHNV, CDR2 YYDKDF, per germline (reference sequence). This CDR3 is CATSRARTAYGYTF. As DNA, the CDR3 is TGTGCCACCAGCAGAGCTAGGACAGCTTATGGCTACACCTTC.

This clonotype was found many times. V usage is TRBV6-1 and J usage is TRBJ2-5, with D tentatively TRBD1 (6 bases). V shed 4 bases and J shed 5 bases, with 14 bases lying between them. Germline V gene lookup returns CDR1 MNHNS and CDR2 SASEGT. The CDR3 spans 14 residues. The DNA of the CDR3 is TGTGCCAGCAGTGTTCAGGGGAGCGCGGAGACCCAGTACTTC. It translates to CASSVQGSAETQYF.

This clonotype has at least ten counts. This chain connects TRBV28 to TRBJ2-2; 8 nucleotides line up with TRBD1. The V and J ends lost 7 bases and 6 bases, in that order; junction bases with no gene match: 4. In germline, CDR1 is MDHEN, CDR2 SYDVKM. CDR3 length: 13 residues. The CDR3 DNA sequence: TGTGCCAGCACCGGACAGGGCGCCGGGGAGCTGTTTTTT. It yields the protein CASTGQGAGELFF.

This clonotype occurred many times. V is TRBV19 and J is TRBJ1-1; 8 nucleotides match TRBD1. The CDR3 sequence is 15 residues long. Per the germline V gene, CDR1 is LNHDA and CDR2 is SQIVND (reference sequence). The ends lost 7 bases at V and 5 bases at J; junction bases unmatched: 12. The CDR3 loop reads CASMTDRGRLTEAFF. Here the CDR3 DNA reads TGTGCCAGTATGACAGACAGGGGAAGATTAACTGAAGCTTTCTTT.

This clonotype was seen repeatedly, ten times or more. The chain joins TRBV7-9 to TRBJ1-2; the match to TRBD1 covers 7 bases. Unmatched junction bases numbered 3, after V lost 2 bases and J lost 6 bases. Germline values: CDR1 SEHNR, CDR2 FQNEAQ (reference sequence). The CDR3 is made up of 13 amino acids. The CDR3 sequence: CASSLQGGDGYTF. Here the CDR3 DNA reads TGTGCCAGCAGCTTACAGGGGGGTGATGGCTACACCTTC.

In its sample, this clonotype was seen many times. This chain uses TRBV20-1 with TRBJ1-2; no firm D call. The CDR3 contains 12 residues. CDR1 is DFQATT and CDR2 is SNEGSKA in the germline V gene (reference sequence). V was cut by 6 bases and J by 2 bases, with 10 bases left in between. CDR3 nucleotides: TGCAGTGCCGTGCTCGGAAACTATGGCTACACCTTC. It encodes CSAVLGNYGYTF.

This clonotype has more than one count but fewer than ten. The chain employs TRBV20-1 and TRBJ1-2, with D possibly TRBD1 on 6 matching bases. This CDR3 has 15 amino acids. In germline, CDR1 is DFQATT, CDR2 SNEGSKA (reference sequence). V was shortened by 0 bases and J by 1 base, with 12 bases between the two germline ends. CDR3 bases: TGCAGTGCTAGAGATCGGACAGCGGGTAACTATGGCTACACCTTC. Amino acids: CSARDRTAGNYGYTF.

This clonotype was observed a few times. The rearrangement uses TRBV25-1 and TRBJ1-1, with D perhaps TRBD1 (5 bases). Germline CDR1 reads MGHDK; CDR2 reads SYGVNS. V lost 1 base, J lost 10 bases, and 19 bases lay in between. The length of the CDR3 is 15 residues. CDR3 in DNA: TGTGCCAGCAGTGAATCCGGGGGTCCACTCCACGGAGCTTTCTTT. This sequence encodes CASSESGGPLHGAFF.

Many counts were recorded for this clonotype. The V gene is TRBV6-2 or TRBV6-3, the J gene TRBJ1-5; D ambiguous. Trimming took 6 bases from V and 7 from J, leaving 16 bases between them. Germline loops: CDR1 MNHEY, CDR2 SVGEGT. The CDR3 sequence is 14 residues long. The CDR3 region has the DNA TGTGCCAGCAGCAACCTAGGCGAGCTGCAGCCCCAGCATTTT. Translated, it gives CASSNLGELQPQHF.

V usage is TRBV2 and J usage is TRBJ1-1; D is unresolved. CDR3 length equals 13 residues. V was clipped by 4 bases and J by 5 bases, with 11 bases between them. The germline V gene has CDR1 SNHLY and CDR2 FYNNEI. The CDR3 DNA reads TGTGCCAGCAGTGGGACCCATAGGACTGAAGCTTTCTTT. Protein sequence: CASSGTHRTEAFF.